The clone carrying this TCR beta chain was seen at least ten times. An absence of ophthalmopathy progression within 18 months meant stable Graves' hyperthyroidism. Patients aged 18 to 65 had newly diagnosed hyperthyroidism lasting under 2 months. Amplification yielded TCR beta CDR3 regions, with RNA transcripts as the source. Researchers ran a first-round RT-PCR on the TCR CDR3 using the HTBI primer set. TCRdb reanalysed the multiplex PCR reads using MiXCR and keeps one entry per CDR3 protein. The table records about 400,000 distinct CDR3 sequences, approximately 15% of them present only once. The data were taken from a study of T cells in Graves' hyperthyroidism and ophthalmopathy. The CDR3 has 14 amino acids. Trimming took off 8 bases at V and 5 bases at J, with 15 bases between the two ends. Germline V CDR1 and CDR2: SNHLY, FYNNEI.

This chain joins TRBV2 and TRBJ1-4, with D unresolved. The sequence derives from a woman between 18 and 29 years old with Graves' hyperthyroidism. Sequencing was done on a sample of blood. CDR3 coding DNA: TGTGCCAGCCGCGGAACAAGGGTCAATGAAAAACTGTTTTTT. As protein: CASRGTRVNEKLFF. Using reference TRBV2 and TRBJ1-4 for the parts outside the CDR3, the full variable domain is EPEVTQTPSHQVTQMGQEVILRCVPISNHLYFYWYRQILGQKVEFLVSFYNNEISEKSEIFDDQFSVERPDGSNFTLKIRSTKLEDSAMYFCASRGTRVNEKLFFGSGTQLSVL.